The T cell receptor beta chain described here comes from a study of blood T cell repertoires in COVID-19. Study overall: The samples span acute and convalescent COVID-19 from the United States, Italy and Spain.

The assay was immunoSEQ multiplex PCR, and TCRdb's table has in-frame clones only and misses some. The sample has around 300,000 clones; about 90% are singletons. Sequenced sample: PBMCs or T cells enriched from blood (not recorded which). The sequence was obtained from a woman aged 18-35 years with acute COVID-19.

The CDR3 sequence: CASSEGGEAFF. CDR3 DNA sequence: TGTGCCAGCAGTGAAGGAGGGGAAGCTTTCTTT. The V gene is TRBV2, the J gene TRBJ1-1, with D uncertain. Germline values: CDR1 SNHLY, CDR2 FYNNEI. The CDR3 is 11 amino acids. With 1 base removed from V and 8 bases from J, the gap between germline ends came to 5 bases.